These 31 T cell receptor beta chains originate from one sample sequenced in a study of OX40 agonist ivuxolimab in advanced cancers. Preparation of the library involved the immunoSEQ multiplex PCR assay. TCRdb took this table from immuneACCESS and kept in-frame rearrangements with V and J called. Such tables lack part of the clones; where checked against another copy, unresolved V genes explain under half of the gap, and the rest is unexplained. The sample table holds about 93,000 clones, of which around 94% were seen once. The ten largest account for over 2% of the sample. This specimen consisted of CD4+ or CD8+ T cells sorted from blood, obtained in a trial of the OX40 agonist ivuxolimab. The receptors come from an adult with an advanced solid tumor such as melanoma, head and neck, liver or kidney cancer.

The V and J genes are TRBV7-3 and TRBJ2-1; no firm D call. Germline CDR1 is SGHTA and CDR2 is FQGTGA. The CDR3 loop spans 13 amino acids. The V end was cut by 5 bases, the J end by 0 bases, with 5 bases between. The CDR3 bases are TGTGCCAGCAGCGATAGCTCCTACAATGAGCAGTTCTTC. Its translation: CASSDSSYNEQFF.

V and J are TRBV2 and TRBJ2-7; TRBD1 aligns across 11 bases. Germline V gives CDR1 SNHLY, CDR2 FYNNEI. This CDR3 region has 15 residues. After removal of 6 bases from V and 3 bases from J, the junction contained 7 bases not matched to a gene. CDR3 DNA sequence: TGTGCCAGCAGGGTTGGACAGGGGGCCCACTACGAGCAGTACTTC. It specifies CASRVGQGAHYEQYF. The full variable domain, completed using reference TRBV2 and TRBJ2-7, is EPEVTQTPSHQVTQMGQEVILRCVPISNHLYFYWYRQILGQKVEFLVSFYNNEISEKSEIFDDQFSVERPDGSNFTLKIRSTKLEDSAMYFCASRVGQGAHYEQYFGPGTRLTVT.

This chain joins TRBV4-1 and TRBJ2-2; D uncertain. The CDR3 runs to 11 residues. CDR1 MGHRA and CDR2 YSYEKL come from the germline V gene. Trimming removed 4 bases at V and 7 bases at J, with 4 bases between. The CDR3 DNA is TGCGCCAGCAGCCGTGGCGGGGAGCTGTTTTTT. Translating gives CASSRGGELFF.

This clone appeared a single time. The chain links TRBV9 to TRBJ2-3, with TRBD2 matching 7 bases. The CDR3 loop spans 18 amino acids. J gave up 6 bases and V 3 bases, and 19 bases lay outside the gene matches. Germline V gene lookup returns CDR1 SGDLS and CDR2 YYNGEE. The CDR3 DNA reads TGTGCCAGCAGCGACAACCACCGGGACTACGGCAGCGTCGATACGCAGTATTTT. Protein sequence: CASSDNHRDYGSVDTQYF.

This clone was seen just once. This chain joins TRBV5-6 and TRBJ1-2, with 10 nucleotides matching TRBD1. The CDR3 runs to 12 residues. CDR1 and CDR2 (germline): SGHDT, YYEEEE. J lost 8 bases, V lost 8 bases, and 6 bases had no gene match. CDR3 loop: CASLDRGLGYTF. The DNA for the CDR3 is TGTGCCAGTCTCGACAGGGGGCTCGGCTACACCTTC.

The chain carries TRBV28 and TRBJ1-5; D call uncertain. Trimming stripped 3 bases from V and 0 bases from J, with 15 bases between. The CDR3 loop spans 17 amino acids. The germline V gene has CDR1 MDHEN and CDR2 SYDVKM. CDR3 amino acids: CASSLVPPGNSNQPQHF. CDR3 nucleotides: TGTGCCAGCAGTTTGGTTCCGCCGGGGAATAGCAATCAGCCCCAGCATTTT.

The chain has TRBV6-5 and TRBJ2-7; D tentatively reads TRBD1 or TRBD2 (6 bases each). The germline V gene encodes CDR1 MNHEY and CDR2 SVGAGI. The V and J ends lost 0 bases and 6 bases respectively, with 15 bases between them. The length of the CDR3 is 15 residues. CDR3 coding DNA: TGTGCCAGCAGTTACTCAGGAGGGGGGCGTCGCGAGCAGTACTTC. This translates into CASSYSGGGRREQYF.

This chain connects TRBV7-9 to TRBJ1-4; no clear D. Trimming removed 5 bases at V and 8 bases at J, with 21 bases between. The V gene's germline CDR1 is SEHNR and CDR2 FQNEAQ (reference sequence). The CDR3 totals 16 residues. The CDR3 region has the DNA TGTGCCAGCAGCAATGCCCTAGGGAGTCCCTCGGAAAAACTGTTTTTT. This codes for CASSNALGSPSEKLFF.

The rearrangement joins TRBV4-3 to TRBJ2-5, with TRBD2 matching 10 bases. Germline V gives CDR1 LGHNA, CDR2 YSLEER. Unmatched junction bases numbered 12, after V lost 0 bases and J lost 5 bases. The CDR3 is made up of 18 amino acids. As DNA, the CDR3 is TGCGCCAGCAGCCAAGATCCGTTGGTAGCGGGGGGAGGGGAGACCCAGTACTTC. Protein product: CASSQDPLVAGGGETQYF.

This clone was seen a single time. The rearrangement uses TRBV11-2 and TRBJ2-7; 7 nucleotides agree with TRBD2. The V and J ends lost 5 bases and 2 bases, in that order; junction bases with no gene match: 18. The germline CDR1 and CDR2 sequences are SGHAT and FQNNGV. This CDR3 is built from 18 residues. CDR3 nucleotides: TGTGCCAGCAGCCCCTCTTCGGGGGTGGGGGGGTTGCCCTACGAGCAGTACTTC. This sequence encodes CASSPSSGVGGLPYEQYF. Drawing the rest from reference TRBV11-2 and TRBJ2-7, the complete variable domain is EAGVAQSPRYKIIEKRQSVAFWCNPISGHATLYWYQQILGQGPKLLIQFQNNGVVDDSQLPKDRFSAERLKGVDSTLKIQPAKLEDSAVYLCASSPSSGVGGLPYEQYFGPGTRLTVT.

The genes are TRBV19 and TRBJ1-1; D remains ambiguous. V dropped 5 bases and J dropped 1 base, with 11 bases sitting between them. The CDR3 runs to 14 residues. In germline, CDR1 is LNHDA, CDR2 SQIVND (reference sequence). The CDR3 spells CASSSQTGNTEAFF. CDR3 nucleotide sequence: TGTGCCAGTAGTTCCCAAACGGGGAACACTGAAGCTTTCTTT.

V is TRBV6-1 and J is TRBJ2-7; D may be TRBD1 or TRBD2 (5 bases each). Germline CDR1 is MNHNS and CDR2 is SASEGT. Trimming stripped 1 base from V and 3 bases from J, with 13 bases between. The CDR3 is 15 amino acids. DNA of the CDR3: TGTGCCAGCAGTGAAGAAGTTAGGGGACGCTACGAGCAGTACTTC. Encoded protein: CASSEEVRGRYEQYF.

This clone was seen only once. The chain joins TRBV2 to TRBJ2-7; 8 bases map to TRBD1. Trimming cost V 7 bases and J 1 base; bases outside gene matches: 9. There are 15 residues in the CDR3. CDR1 is SNHLY and CDR2 is FYNNEI in the germline V gene. The CDR3 protein is CASTPRQGQSYEQYF. The DNA of the CDR3 is TGTGCCAGCACCCCTAGACAGGGGCAATCCTACGAGCAGTACTTC.

The V and J genes are TRBV6-5 and TRBJ1-2; TRBD1 aligns across 7 bases. The germline gives CDR1 MNHEY, CDR2 SVGAGI. V lost 0 bases to trimming and J lost 6 bases; unmatched junction nucleotides: 4. CDR3 length: 14 residues. The CDR3 nucleotides read TGTGCCAGCAGTTACTCGACAGGGAGGAATGGCTACACCTTC. This gives the protein CASSYSTGRNGYTF.

The sample holds a few counts of this clone. The V call is TRBV2, the J call TRBJ2-2, with 8 bases lining up with TRBD2. The CDR3 sequence is 14 residues long. The germline gives CDR1 SNHLY, CDR2 FYNNEI. V lost 7 bases and J lost 3; bases outside the gene matches: 4. The chain's CDR3 is CASNFGGDTGELFF. The DNA for the CDR3 is TGTGCCAGCAATTTCGGGGGGGACACCGGGGAGCTGTTTTTT.

The gene calls are TRBV7-2 and TRBJ2-2; 8 bases match TRBD2. Germline V gives CDR1 SGHTA, CDR2 FQGNSA. This CDR3 is built from 16 residues. Losses at the gene ends were 3 bases for V and 0 bases for J; bases not matched to a gene: 3. In nucleotides, the CDR3 is TGTGCCAGCAGCTTCCCGGGGGGGGCGAACACCGGGGAGCTGTTTTTT. Translated, it gives CASSFPGGANTGELFF.

The chain couples TRBV4-1 to TRBJ2-5; 16 bases are shared with TRBD2. J was trimmed by 5 bases and V by 0 bases; bases with no gene match: 15. Germline CDR1 and CDR2: MGHRA and YSYEKL. The CDR3 has 21 amino acids. The CDR3 DNA sequence: TGCGCCAGCAGCCAAGAAAAGGCGAGCGGGACTAGCGGGGGGGCCAGGGAGACCCAGTACTTC. Translating gives CASSQEKASGTSGGARETQYF.

CDR3 sequence: CASTRRRPVAEAFF. Here the CDR3 DNA reads TGTGCCAGCACCCGGAGGCGGCCAGTTGCTGAAGCTTTCTTT. This chain joins TRBV28 and TRBJ1-1; D unresolved. The CDR3 totals 14 residues. The germline V gene has CDR1 MDHEN and CDR2 SYDVKM. Trimming cost V 7 bases and J 6 bases, with 18 bases left between them.

This clone was seen once. This chain links TRBV27 with TRBJ1-2; possible D gene TRBD1, 5 bases. Trimming took 6 bases from V and 4 from J, leaving 18 bases between them. The germline V gene encodes CDR1 MNHEY and CDR2 SMNVEV (reference sequence). The CDR3 covers 15 residues. CDR3 region: CASRFSSGWLYGYTF. CDR3 bases: TGTGCCAGCAGATTTTCTTCAGGGTGGCTCTATGGCTACACCTTC.

The gene calls are TRBV12-5 and TRBJ1-5; D gene ambiguous. The CDR3 contains 12 residues. Trimming removed 2 bases at V and 11 bases at J, with 10 bases between. Per the germline V gene, CDR1 is LGHNT and CDR2 is FRNRAP. CDR3 nucleotides: TGTGCTAGTGGTTTGTCAGAGGCAGCCCAGCATTTT. Encoded protein: CASGLSEAAQHF.

The gene calls are TRBV10-1 and TRBJ2-7; no reliable D call. The CDR3 loop spans 13 amino acids. CDR1 WNHNN and CDR2 SYGVQD come from the germline V gene (reference sequence). Deletions cut 2 bases from V and 3 bases from J, with 8 bases between. The CDR3 protein is CASSELPDYEQYF. Here the CDR3 DNA reads TGCGCCAGCAGTGAGCTTCCGGACTACGAGCAGTACTTC.

This chain uses TRBV15 with TRBJ2-3, with a possible D match to TRBD1 (5 bases). The CDR3 sequence is 17 residues long. Germline assignment: CDR1 LNHNV and CDR2 YYDKDF (reference sequence). V lost 1 base, J lost 2 bases, and 16 bases lay in between. CDR3: CATSRGSQGPLTDTQYF. The CDR3, as DNA: TGTGCCACCAGCAGAGGAAGCCAGGGTCCCCTCACAGATACGCAGTATTTT. Supplemented by reference TRBV15 and TRBJ2-3, the full variable domain reads DAMVIQNPRYQVTQFGKPVTLSCSQTLNHNVMYWYQQKSSQAPKLLFHYYDKDFNNEADTPDNFQSRRPNTSFCFLDIRSPGLGDTAMYLCATSRGSQGPLTDTQYFGPGTRLTVL.

The V and J genes are TRBV29-1 and TRBJ1-2; D remains ambiguous. With 6 bases removed from V and 4 bases from J, the gap between germline ends came to 9 bases. Per the germline V gene, CDR1 is SQVTM and CDR2 is ANQGSEA. This CDR3 region has 11 residues. CDR3 region: CSVPRAYGYTF. The CDR3, as DNA: TGCAGCGTGCCCCGGGCCTATGGCTACACCTTC.

In this sample, this clone turned up once. The genes are TRBV21-1 and TRBJ2-1; no DNA check was done on the table's D call, TRBD1. TRBV21-1 is annotated as a pseudogene. The CDR3 runs 15 residues. The chain's CDR3 is CASSKGPDTYNEQFF. DNA for the CDR3: TGTGCCAGCAGCAAAGGTCCAGACACCTACAATGAGCAGTTCTTC.

This chain's CDR3 is CSALVTGEQFF. CDR3 nucleotide sequence: TGCAGTGCTTTAGTAACGGGCGAGCAGTTCTTC. The chain joins TRBV20-1 to TRBJ2-1; D uncertain. The V gene lost 5 bases and the J gene lost 10 bases, with 12 bases spanning the gap. Germline assignment: CDR1 DFQATT and CDR2 SNEGSKA (reference sequence). The CDR3 has 11 residues.

The CDR3 here is CASSSPPYEQYF. CDR3 bases: TGTGCCAGCAGCTCTCCCCCCTACGAGCAGTACTTC. This chain connects TRBV11-2 to TRBJ2-7; the D is unclear. Germline-derived CDR1 and CDR2 are SGHAT and FQNNGV. The CDR3 is 12 amino acids. Trimming cost V 4 bases and J 2 bases, with 6 bases left between them.

This chain links TRBV5-1 with TRBJ2-3; TRBD1 might be the D (5 bases). There are 15 residues in the CDR3. Trimming took 0 bases from V and 0 from J, leaving 8 bases between them. Germline lookup yields CDR1 SGHRS and CDR2 YFSETQ. CDR3 region: CASSLEGDSTDTQYF. In DNA form, the CDR3 reads TGCGCCAGCAGCTTGGAAGGGGATAGCACAGATACGCAGTATTTT.

This clone was counted a single time. The gene calls are TRBV27 and TRBJ2-7; TRBD2 might be the D (6 bases). The V gene lost 6 bases and the J gene lost 2 bases, with 8 bases spanning the gap. Germline V lookup: CDR1 MNHEY, CDR2 SMNVEV (reference sequence). This CDR3 region has 12 residues. CDR3 bases: TGTGCCAGCAGGGCGGGGCCCTACGAGCAGTACTTC. This encodes CASRAGPYEQYF.

The V gene is TRBV14, the J gene TRBJ2-6, with no clear D. The length of the CDR3 is 13 residues. Germline V gene lookup returns CDR1 SGHDN and CDR2 FVKESK. Trimming stripped 1 base from V and 8 bases from J, with 6 bases between. CDR3 sequence: CASSQGPPNVLTF. The CDR3 nucleotides are TGTGCCAGCAGCCAAGGGCCCCCCAACGTCCTGACTTTC. Drawing the rest from reference TRBV14 and TRBJ2-6, the complete variable domain is EAGVTQFPSHSVIEKGQTVTLRCDPISGHDNLYWYRRVMGKEIKFLLHFVKESKQDESGMPNNRFLAERTGGTYSTLKVQPAELEDSGVYFCASSQGPPNVLTFGAGSRLTVL.

The chain has TRBV4-1 and TRBJ2-7; the match to TRBD2 covers 11 bases. The CDR3 runs to 15 residues. Looked up from germline, CDR1 is MGHRA and CDR2 is YSYEKL. J lost 3 bases, V lost 4 bases, and 5 bases had no gene match. The CDR3 loop is CASSLEGLADYEQYF. In nucleotides, the CDR3 is TGCGCCAGCAGCCTAGAGGGACTAGCGGACTACGAGCAGTACTTC.

V gene TRBV7-2 combines with J gene TRBJ2-7; 12 bases line up with TRBD2. Germline CDR1 is SGHTA and CDR2 is FQGNSA. With 2 bases clipped from V and 6 bases from J, the junction kept 2 bases outside the gene matches. The CDR3 totals 14 residues. CDR3 sequence reads: CASSLKLAGGEQYF. The DNA for the CDR3 is TGTGCCAGCAGCTTAAAACTAGCGGGGGGCGAGCAGTACTTC.